These T cell receptor beta chains were read from a single sample in a study of T cells in Graves' hyperthyroidism and ophthalmopathy. TCRdb recomputed calls from the multiplex PCR reads with MiXCR, one row per CDR3 protein. The data show 450,000 to 600,000 distinct CDR3 sequences, with just under 20% seen just once and about 50% held by the top ten. The sequencing input was blood. The receptors originated from a man aged 40-50 years with Graves' ophthalmopathy. The CDR3 runs from the conserved cysteine through the conserved F or W. D genes are given only for firm matches. Expanded clones are given a class, and other clones once, few, many or no size at all.

d_gene	v_gene	j_gene	abundance	CDR3aa	CDR3nt
-	TRBV28	TRBJ2-1	many	CASTTIAYNEQFF	TGTGCCAGCACCACCATAGCTTACAATGAGCAGTTCTTC
-	TRBV5-4	TRBJ2-3	few	CASSFHGDTQYF	TGTGCCAGCAGCTTCCACGGGGATACGCAGTATTTT
-	TRBV18	TRBJ2-3	many	CASSPPGRDTQYF	TGTGCCAGCTCACCACCGGGGAGAGATACGCAGTATTTT
-	TRBV7-2	TRBJ2-2	-	CASRHGTSDTGELFF	TGTGCCAGCAGGCACGGGACATCAGACACCGGGGAGCTGTTTTTT
-	TRBV6-2/TRBV6-3	TRBJ1-1	-	CASSYAPGTRSTEAFF	TGTGCCAGCAGTTACGCACCCGGGACTCGTTCCACTGAAGCTTTCTTT
-	TRBV6-5	TRBJ2-3	-	CASSYPGAGGGSLGSQYF	TGTGCCAGCAGTTACCCGGGCGCCGGGGGCGGGTCCCTCGGGTCGCAGTATTTT
TRBD1	TRBV28	TRBJ2-1	-	CASSLIQGAGYNEQFF	TGTGCCAGCAGTCTCATACAGGGGGCGGGGTACAATGAGCAGTTCTTC
TRBD2	TRBV5-1	TRBJ2-3	-	CASSLEGLGLGADTQYF	TGCGCCAGCAGCCTGGAGGGTCTAGGACTAGGCGCAGATACGCAGTATTTT
-	TRBV14	TRBJ2-6	-	CASPSHSGANVLTF	TGTGCCAGTCCTTCCCACTCTGGGGCCAACGTCCTGACTTTC
TRBD1	TRBV3-1	TRBJ1-4	many	CASSQGTGATTNEKLFF	TGTGCCAGCAGCCAGGGCACAGGGGCGACAACTAATGAAAAACTGTTTTTT
-	TRBV7-2	TRBJ2-3	-	CASSLMIQGGHTQYF	TGTGCCAGCAGCCTTATGATCCAGGGTGGACATACGCAGTATTTT
-	TRBV6-5	TRBJ1-1	many	CASTWTDPNTEAFF	TGTGCCAGCACCTGGACAGACCCGAACACTGAAGCTTTCTTT
-	TRBV5-1	TRBJ1-1	many	CASSSPVNTEAFF	TGCGCCAGCAGCTCACCCGTGAACACTGAAGCTTTCTTT
TRBD1	TRBV18	TRBJ2-1	-	CASSPPFTGANEQFF	TGTGCCAGCTCACCACCGTTTACAGGGGCCAATGAGCAGTTCTTC
-	TRBV5-1	TRBJ2-7	few	CASSLEGRGAQYF	TGCGCCAGCAGCTTGGAGGGTCGAGGGGCGCAGTACTTC
-	TRBV5-1	TRBJ1-1	many	CASSYRSGDTEAFF	TGCGCCAGCAGCTACCGGTCTGGGGACACTGAAGCTTTCTTT
-	TRBV6-2/TRBV6-3	TRBJ1-2	-	CASSYSKRDQGYGYTF	TGTGCCAGCAGTTACTCGAAAAGGGACCAGGGCTATGGCTACACCTTC
-	TRBV27	TRBJ2-1	-	CASSLGPGLGSYNEQFF	TGTGCCAGCAGTCTGGGCCCCGGATTAGGCTCCTACAATGAGCAGTTCTTC
-	TRBV5-1	TRBJ2-4	few	CASSPDALAKNIQYF	TGCGCCAGCAGCCCGGATGCTTTAGCCAAAAACATTCAGTACTTC
TRBD1	TRBV11-2	TRBJ1-2	many	CASSTGQGLRGYTF	TGTGCCAGCAGCACGGGACAGGGGTTGAGAGGCTACACCTTC
-	TRBV5-1	TRBJ2-1	-	CASSLSGGSGNEQFF	TGCGCCAGCAGCCTCTCTGGGGGAAGCGGCAATGAGCAGTTCTTC
-	TRBV12-5	TRBJ2-5	many	CASGLVRSRGTQYF	TGTGCTAGTGGTTTGGTCCGATCGAGGGGGACCCAGTACTTC
-	TRBV11-2	TRBJ2-5	many	CASSLVQGTGTQYF	TGTGCCAGCAGCTTAGTGCAGGGCACGGGGACCCAGTACTTC
TRBD1	TRBV6-8	TRBJ2-7	few	CANTRPGQYSYEQYF	TGTGCCAATACAAGACCGGGACAGTATTCCTACGAGCAGTACTTC
TRBD2	TRBV2	TRBJ2-1	many	CAKKGTTSGVEQFF	TGTGCCAAAAAAGGGACGACTAGCGGGGTTGAGCAGTTCTTC
TRBD1	TRBV7-8	TRBJ2-1	many	CASSLNQGDPYNEQFF	TGTGCCAGCAGCTTGAACCAGGGGGACCCTTACAATGAGCAGTTCTTC
TRBD2	TRBV13	TRBJ2-2	-	CASSLSGSRVGELFF	TGTGCCAGCAGCCTCAGCGGGAGCAGGGTCGGGGAGCTGTTTTTT
TRBD2	TRBV19	TRBJ2-1	-	CASSILAGDYNEQFF	TGTGCCAGTAGTATATTGGCGGGAGATTACAATGAGCAGTTCTTC
TRBD1	TRBV7-2	TRBJ1-1	-	CASSFGRGVTEAFF	TGTGCCAGCAGCTTTGGCAGGGGGGTAACTGAAGCTTTCTTT
TRBD1	TRBV6-2/TRBV6-3	TRBJ1-1	many	CASSYTDRVGAFF	TGTGCCAGCAGTTACACCGACAGGGTTGGAGCTTTCTTT
-	TRBV30	TRBJ2-7	-	CAWSKGAETYEQYF	TGTGCCTGGAGTAAGGGAGCTGAAACCTACGAGCAGTACTTC
-	TRBV11-2	TRBJ2-3	once	CASTLLGNTDTQYF	TGTGCCAGCACCCTCTTAGGCAACACAGATACGCAGTATTTT
-	TRBV11-3	TRBJ2-7	many	CASSSGTYEQYF	TGTGCCAGCAGCTCAGGGACCTACGAGCAGTACTTC
-	TRBV20-1	TRBJ2-7	few	CSARDPEESSYEQYF	TGCAGTGCTAGAGATCCGGAGGAATCTAGCTACGAGCAGTACTTC
TRBD1	TRBV7-2	TRBJ2-1	many	CASSLGGGRGNEQFF	TGTGCCAGCAGCTTAGGAGGGGGCAGGGGCAATGAGCAGTTCTTC
-	TRBV30	TRBJ1-6	few	CAWSKTVNSPLHF	TGTGCCTGGAGTAAGACGGTAAATTCACCCCTCCACTTT
-	TRBV7-2	TRBJ2-5	many	CASSYQDTQETQYF	TGTGCCAGCAGCTACCAGGACACCCAAGAGACCCAGTACTTC
-	TRBV7-8	TRBJ2-5	-	CASSLEAVGTETQYF	TGTGCCAGCAGCTTAGAGGCAGTGGGAACAGAGACCCAGTACTTC
-	TRBV20-1	TRBJ2-7	many	CSASVSDEQYF	TGCAGTGCTAGCGTGTCGGACGAGCAGTACTTC
-	TRBV5-1	TRBJ2-3	few	CASSPGQPTDTQYF	TGCGCCAGCAGCCCAGGACAGCCTACAGATACGCAGTATTTT
-	TRBV20-1	TRBJ2-1	-	CSARATSLEQFF	TGCAGTGCTAGAGCTACTAGTCTTGAGCAGTTCTTC
-	TRBV6-1	TRBJ1-2	-	CASSATPSRYGYTF	TGTGCCAGCAGTGCTACACCTTCTCGCTATGGCTACACCTTC
-	TRBV15	TRBJ2-7	many	CATSSPQGGAYEQYF	TGTGCCACCAGCAGCCCCCAGGGGGGGGCCTACGAGCAGTACTTC
TRBD1	TRBV12-3/TRBV12-4	TRBJ2-2	once	CASRWPGGRTGELFF	TGTGCCAGTCGTTGGCCAGGGGGTAGGACCGGGGAGCTGTTTTTT
-	TRBV6-2/TRBV6-3	TRBJ2-3	-	CASRGWGGATDTQYF	TGTGCCAGCAGGGGTTGGGGGGGGGCGACAGATACGCAGTATTTT
TRBD1	TRBV28	TRBJ2-7	many	CASSPTGFSYEQYF	TGTGCCAGCAGTCCGACAGGGTTTAGCTACGAGCAGTACTTC
-	TRBV5-1	TRBJ2-3	once	CASSSLGPERDTQYF	TGCGCCAGCAGCTCCCTCGGGCCAGAAAGAGATACGCAGTATTTT
-	TRBV24-1	TRBJ2-3	-	CATSERVQDTQYF	TGTGCCACCAGTGAGAGGGTGCAGGATACGCAGTATTTT